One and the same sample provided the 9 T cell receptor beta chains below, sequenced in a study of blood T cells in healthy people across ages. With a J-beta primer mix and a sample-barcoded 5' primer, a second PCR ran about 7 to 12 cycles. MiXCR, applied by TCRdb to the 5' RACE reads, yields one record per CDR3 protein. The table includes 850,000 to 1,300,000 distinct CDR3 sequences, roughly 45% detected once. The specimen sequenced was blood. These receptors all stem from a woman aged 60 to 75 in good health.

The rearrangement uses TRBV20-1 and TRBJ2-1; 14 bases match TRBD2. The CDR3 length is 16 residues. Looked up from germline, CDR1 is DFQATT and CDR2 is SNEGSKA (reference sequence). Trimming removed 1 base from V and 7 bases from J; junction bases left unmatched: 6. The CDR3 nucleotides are TGCAGTGCTAGAGTCCCGGGACTAGCGGGAGTAAATGAGCAGTTCTTC. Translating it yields CSARVPGLAGVNEQFF.

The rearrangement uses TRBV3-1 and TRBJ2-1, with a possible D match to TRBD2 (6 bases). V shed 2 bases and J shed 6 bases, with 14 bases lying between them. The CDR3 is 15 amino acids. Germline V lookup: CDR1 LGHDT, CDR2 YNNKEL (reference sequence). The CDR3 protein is CASSQPGRDGNEQFF. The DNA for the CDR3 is TGTGCCAGCAGCCAACCGGGGCGGGATGGCAATGAGCAGTTCTTC.

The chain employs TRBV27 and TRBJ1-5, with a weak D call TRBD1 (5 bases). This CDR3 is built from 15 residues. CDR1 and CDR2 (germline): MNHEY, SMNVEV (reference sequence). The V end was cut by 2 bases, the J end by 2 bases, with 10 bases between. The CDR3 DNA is TGTGCCAGCAGTTTAATTCGGGACGGCAATCAGCCCCAGCATTTT. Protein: CASSLIRDGNQPQHF.

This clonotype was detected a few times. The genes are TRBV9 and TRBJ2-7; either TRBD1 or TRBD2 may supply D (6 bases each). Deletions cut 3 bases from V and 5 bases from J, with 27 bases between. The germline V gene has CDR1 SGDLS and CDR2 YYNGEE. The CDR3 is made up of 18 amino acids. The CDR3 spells CASSEGEATSYSPHEQYF. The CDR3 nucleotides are TGTGCCAGCAGCGAGGGGGAGGCTACAAGCTATAGTCCCCACGAGCAGTACTTC.

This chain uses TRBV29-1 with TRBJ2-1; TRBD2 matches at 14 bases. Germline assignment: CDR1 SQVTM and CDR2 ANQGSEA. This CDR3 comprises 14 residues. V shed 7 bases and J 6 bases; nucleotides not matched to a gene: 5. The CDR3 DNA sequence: TGCAGCGGTGGACTAGCGGGAGGTTCCAATGAGCAGTTCTTC. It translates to CSGGLAGGSNEQFF.

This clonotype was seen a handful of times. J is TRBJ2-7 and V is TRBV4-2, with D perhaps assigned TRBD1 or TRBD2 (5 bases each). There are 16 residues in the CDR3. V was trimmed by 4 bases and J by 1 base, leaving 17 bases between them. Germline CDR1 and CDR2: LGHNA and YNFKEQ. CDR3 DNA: TGTGCCAGCAGCCCCCCCCGGGGCTCCTCTTCCTACGAGCAGTACTTC. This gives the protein CASSPPRGSSSYEQYF.

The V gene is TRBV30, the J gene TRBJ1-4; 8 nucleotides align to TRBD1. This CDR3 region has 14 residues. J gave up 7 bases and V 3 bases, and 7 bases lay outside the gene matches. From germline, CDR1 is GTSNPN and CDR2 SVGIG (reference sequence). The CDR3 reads CAWSPGQGAEKLFF. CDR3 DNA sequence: TGTGCCTGGAGCCCAGGACAGGGCGCTGAAAAACTGTTTTTT.

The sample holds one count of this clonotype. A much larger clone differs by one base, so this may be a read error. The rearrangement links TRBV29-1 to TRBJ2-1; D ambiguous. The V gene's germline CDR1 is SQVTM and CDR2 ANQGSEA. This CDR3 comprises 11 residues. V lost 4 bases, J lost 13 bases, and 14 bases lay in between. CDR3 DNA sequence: TGCAGCGTTGGGAACAAAGAGACCCAGTTCTTC. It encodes CSVGNKETQFF.

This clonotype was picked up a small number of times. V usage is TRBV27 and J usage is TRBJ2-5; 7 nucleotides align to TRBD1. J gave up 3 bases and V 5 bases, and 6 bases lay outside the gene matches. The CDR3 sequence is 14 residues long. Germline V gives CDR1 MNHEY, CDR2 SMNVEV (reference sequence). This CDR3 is CASSTWDSKETQYF. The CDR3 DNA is TGTGCCAGCAGTACCTGGGACAGTAAAGAGACCCAGTACTTC.